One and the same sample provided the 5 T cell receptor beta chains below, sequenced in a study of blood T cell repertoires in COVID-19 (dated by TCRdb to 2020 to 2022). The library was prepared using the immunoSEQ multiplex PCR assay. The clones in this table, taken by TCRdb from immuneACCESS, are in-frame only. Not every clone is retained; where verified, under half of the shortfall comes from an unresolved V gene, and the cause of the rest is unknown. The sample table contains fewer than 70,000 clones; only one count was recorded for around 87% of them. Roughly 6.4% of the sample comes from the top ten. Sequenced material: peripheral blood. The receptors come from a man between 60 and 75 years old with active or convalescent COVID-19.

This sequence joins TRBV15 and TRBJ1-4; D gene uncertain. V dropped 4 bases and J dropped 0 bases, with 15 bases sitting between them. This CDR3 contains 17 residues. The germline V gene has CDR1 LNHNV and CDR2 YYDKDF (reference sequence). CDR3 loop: CATSNRDIFATNEKLFF. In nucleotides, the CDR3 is TGTGCCACCAGCAACCGGGATATTTTTGCAACTAATGAAAAACTGTTTTTT.

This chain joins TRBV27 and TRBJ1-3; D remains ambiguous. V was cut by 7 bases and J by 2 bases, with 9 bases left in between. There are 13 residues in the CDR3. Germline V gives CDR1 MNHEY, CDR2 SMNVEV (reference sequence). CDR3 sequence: CASTSGPGNTIYF. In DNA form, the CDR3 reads TGTGCCAGCACATCAGGCCCTGGAAACACCATATATTTT.

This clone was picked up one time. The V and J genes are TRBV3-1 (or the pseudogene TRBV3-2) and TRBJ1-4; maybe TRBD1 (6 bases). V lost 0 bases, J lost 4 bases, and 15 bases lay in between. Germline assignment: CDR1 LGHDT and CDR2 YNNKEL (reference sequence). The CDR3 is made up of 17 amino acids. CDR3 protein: CASSQDRGASVNEKLFF. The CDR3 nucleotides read TGTGCCAGCAGCCAAGATCGGGGGGCCTCGGTTAATGAAAAACTGTTTTTT.

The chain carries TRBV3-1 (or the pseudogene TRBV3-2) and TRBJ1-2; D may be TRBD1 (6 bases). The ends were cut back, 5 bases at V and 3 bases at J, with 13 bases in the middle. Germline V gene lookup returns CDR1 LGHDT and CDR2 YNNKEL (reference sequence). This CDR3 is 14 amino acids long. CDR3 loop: CASSDDRRHYGYTF. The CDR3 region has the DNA TGTGCCAGCAGCGATGACAGGCGGCACTATGGCTACACCTTC.

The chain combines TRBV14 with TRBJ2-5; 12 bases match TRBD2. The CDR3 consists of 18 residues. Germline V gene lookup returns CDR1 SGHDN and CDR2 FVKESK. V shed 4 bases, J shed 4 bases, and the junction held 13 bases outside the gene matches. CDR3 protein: CASSRNHLAGGRSETQYF. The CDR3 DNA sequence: TGTGCCAGCAGCCGCAACCATCTAGCGGGGGGGCGCTCAGAGACCCAGTACTTC.